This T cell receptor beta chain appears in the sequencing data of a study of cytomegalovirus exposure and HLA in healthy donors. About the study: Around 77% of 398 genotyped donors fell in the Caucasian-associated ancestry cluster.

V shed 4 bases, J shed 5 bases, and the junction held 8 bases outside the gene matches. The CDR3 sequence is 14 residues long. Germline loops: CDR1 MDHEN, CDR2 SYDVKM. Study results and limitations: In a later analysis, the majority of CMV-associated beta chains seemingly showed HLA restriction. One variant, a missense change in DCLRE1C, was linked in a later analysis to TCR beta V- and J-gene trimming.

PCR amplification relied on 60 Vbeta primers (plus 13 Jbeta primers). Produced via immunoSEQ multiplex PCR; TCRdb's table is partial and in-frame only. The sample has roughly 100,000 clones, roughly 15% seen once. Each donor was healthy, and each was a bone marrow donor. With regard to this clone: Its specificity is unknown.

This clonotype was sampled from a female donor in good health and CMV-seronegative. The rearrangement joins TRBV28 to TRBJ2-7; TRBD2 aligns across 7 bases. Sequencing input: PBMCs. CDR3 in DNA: TGTGCCAGCAGTTCCGGGACTATTCTCCACGAGCAGTACTTC. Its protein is CASSSGTILHEQYF.